This T cell receptor beta chain was retrieved from a study of OX40 agonist ivuxolimab in advanced cancers. Overall study context: Patients got intravenous ivuxolimab at 0.01 to 10 mg/kg every 2 weeks.

This table comes from immunoSEQ multiplex PCR, and its TCRdb copy is limited to in-frame clones, with some not included. The data hold around 150,000 clones, with roughly 91% observed a single time. Losses at the gene ends were 5 bases for V and 0 bases for J; bases not matched to a gene: 3. The germline CDR1 and CDR2 sequences are KGHSH and LQKENI. The CDR3 covers 14 residues. Only one count was recorded for this clone. Sequences were derived from CD4+ or CD8+ T cells sorted from blood, sampled in a trial of the OX40 agonist ivuxolimab. The clonotype originates from an adult with an advanced solid tumor such as melanoma, head and neck, liver or kidney cancer. The chain is built from TRBV18 and TRBJ1-1; 7 nucleotides agree with TRBD1. The CDR3 sequence is CASSGQDLNTEAFF. The CDR3 DNA reads TGTGCCAGCTCAGGACAGGACCTGAACACTGAAGCTTTCTTT.